The 18 T cell receptor beta chains below come from one sample, sequenced in a study of cytomegalovirus exposure and HLA in healthy donors. The PCR was carried out with 60 Vbeta primers and 13 Jbeta primers. The data were produced by immunoSEQ multiplex PCR, yet TCRdb's version contains in-frame clones alone and is incomplete. There are roughly 120,000 clones in the sample; 73% occur only once, and approximately 3.8% lies in the top ten. The sample was PBMCs. Receptor source: a woman between 40 and 50 years old in good health and CMV-seronegative.

The chain is built from TRBV7-2 and TRBJ2-7; D possibly corresponds to TRBD2 (6 bases). The CDR3 runs to 14 residues. Trimming pared 2 bases from V and 4 bases from J, leaving 12 bases between. CDR1 and CDR2 (germline): SGHTA, FQGNSA. CDR3 amino acids: CASSLSLGGYEQYF. The CDR3 coding sequence is TGTGCCAGCAGCTTAAGCCTGGGAGGTTACGAGCAGTACTTC. Complete variable domain (other parts from reference TRBV7-2 and TRBJ2-7): GAGVSQSPSNKVTEKGKDVELRCDPISGHTALYWYRQSLGQGLEFLIYFQGNSAPDKSGLPSDRFSAERTGGSVSTLTIQRTQQEDSAVYLCASSLSLGGYEQYFGPGTRLTVT.

The chain has TRBV28 and TRBJ2-7, with D uncertain. The germline V gene encodes CDR1 MDHEN and CDR2 SYDVKM. V was cut by 2 bases and J by 2 bases, with 19 bases left in between. The CDR3 is 17 amino acids. In DNA, the CDR3 is TGTGCCAGCAGTTTAGTGAGGTCCTTACTTTTTCCCTACGAGCAGTACTTC. Its protein is CASSLVRSLLFPYEQYF.

This clone was picked up a small number of times. The chain recombines TRBV5-1 with TRBJ1-1, with D perhaps matching TRBD1 (5 bases). The CDR3 runs to 16 residues. Per germline, CDR1 SGHRS and CDR2 YFSETQ. V was shortened by 1 base and J by 0 bases, with 13 bases between the two germline ends. The CDR3 region has the DNA TGCGCCAGCAGCTTGACGCGACAGCAAATGAACACTGAAGCTTTCTTT. Protein: CASSLTRQQMNTEAFF.

Here the CDR3 reads CASSPGTGEQPQHF. Here the CDR3 DNA reads TGTGCCAGCTCTCCCGGGACAGGGGAACAGCCCCAGCATTTT. The genes are TRBV18 and TRBJ1-5; 10 bases are a match to TRBD1. The CDR3 is made up of 14 amino acids. V trimming: 6 bases; J trimming: 7 bases; junction bases outside the gene matches: 6. Germline V gene data show CDR1 as KGHSH and CDR2 as LQKENI. The full variable domain, with the rest looked up from reference TRBV18 and TRBJ1-5, is NAGVMQNPRHLVRRRGQEARLRCSPMKGHSHVYWYRQLPEEGLKFMVYLQKENIIDESGMPKERFSAEFPKEGPSILRIQQVVRGDSAAYFCASSPGTGEQPQHFGDGTRLSIL.

The J gene is TRBJ1-2, the V gene TRBV7-2; 10 bases line up with TRBD1. The CDR3 is 16 residues long. The germline V gene encodes CDR1 SGHTA and CDR2 FQGNSA. The junction had 5 bases not matched to a gene; V was cut back by 0 bases and J by 4 bases. DNA of the CDR3: TGTGCCAGCAGCTTAGCCGGACAGGGGGACAGCTATGGCTACACCTTC. It translates to CASSLAGQGDSYGYTF. Looking up the rest from reference TRBV7-2 and TRBJ1-2 gives the full variable domain: GAGVSQSPSNKVTEKGKDVELRCDPISGHTALYWYRQSLGQGLEFLIYFQGNSAPDKSGLPSDRFSAERTGGSVSTLTIQRTQQEDSAVYLCASSLAGQGDSYGYTFGSGTRLTVV.

This CDR3 is CACSQAVRGNNEKLFF. CDR3 sequence (DNA): TGTGCCTGCTCCCAGGCGGTGAGGGGGAATAATGAAAAACTGTTTTTT. The V call is TRBV30, the J call TRBJ1-4, with D maybe TRBD1 (6 bases). The CDR3 is 16 residues long. Germline loops: CDR1 GTSNPN, CDR2 SVGIG (reference sequence). Between the trimmed V and J ends, which lost 6 bases and 4 bases, there was a span of 21 bases. Full variable domain (rest looked up from reference TRBV30 and TRBJ1-4): SQTIHQWPATLVQPVGSPLSLECTVEGTSNPNLYWYRQAAGRGLQLLFYSVGIGQISSEVPQNLSASRPQDRQFILSSKKLLLSDSGFYLCACSQAVRGNNEKLFFGSGTQLSVL.

The chain joins TRBV7-3 to TRBJ2-1; D perhaps matches TRBD2 (6 bases). The CDR3 length is 15 residues. The germline gives CDR1 SGHTA, CDR2 FQGTGA. Trimming took off 3 bases at V and 4 bases at J, with 13 bases between the two ends. CDR3 sequence: CASSLGGGTYNEQFF. CDR3 coding DNA: TGTGCCAGCAGCTTGGGGGGTGGCACATACAATGAGCAGTTCTTC. Combining the CDR3 with reference TRBV7-3 and TRBJ2-1 gives the whole variable domain GAGVSQTPSNKVTEKGKYVELRCDPISGHTALYWYRQSLGQGPEFLIYFQGTGAADDSGLPNDRFFAVRPEGSVSTLKIQRTERGDSAVYLCASSLGGGTYNEQFFGPGTRLTVL.

The V gene is TRBV4-3, the J gene TRBJ2-1; TRBD1 aligns across 9 bases. V dropped 4 bases and J dropped 3; count of bases not matched to a gene: 4. This CDR3 spans 15 amino acids. The germline CDR1 and CDR2 sequences are LGHNA and YSLEER. In DNA, the CDR3 is TGCGCCAGCAGCCCTATGGGACAGGGCTACAATGAGCAGTTCTTC. Translating gives CASSPMGQGYNEQFF.

This chain uses TRBV29-1 with TRBJ2-3; TRBD2 might be the D (7 bases). The CDR3 runs to 13 residues. Germline V gene data show CDR1 as SQVTM and CDR2 as ANQGSEA. Trimming removed 5 bases at V and 7 bases at J, with 16 bases between. In DNA form, the CDR3 reads TGCAGCGTTATACGAGGGGGAGGGAATACGCAGTATTTT. It translates to CSVIRGGGNTQYF.

CDR3 sequence: CASSLGVRGQETQYF. The CDR3 DNA reads as TGTGCCAGCAGCTTAGGGGTGCGGGGACAAGAGACCCAGTACTTC. J is TRBJ2-5 and V is TRBV11-1; D may be TRBD2 (6 bases). The CDR3 contains 15 residues. V was shortened by 1 base and J by 2 bases, with 11 bases between the two germline ends. The germline gives CDR1 SGHAT, CDR2 FQDESV (reference sequence).

The rearrangement links TRBV7-2 to TRBJ1-2; 8 bases are a match to TRBD1. The CDR3 contains 13 residues. V was clipped by 6 bases and J by 7 bases; unmatched bases: 7. Germline values: CDR1 SGHTA, CDR2 FQGNSA. The chain's CDR3 is CASREQGVTGYTF. The CDR3 region has the DNA TGTGCCAGCAGGGAACAGGGGGTCACTGGCTACACCTTC.

This clone has only a few counts. The chain links TRBV18 to TRBJ2-1; tentatively, D is TRBD2 (5 bases). V lost 2 bases, J lost 2 bases, and 10 bases lay in between. The CDR3 is made up of 15 amino acids. Germline values: CDR1 KGHSH, CDR2 LQKENI. The CDR3 DNA sequence: TGTGCCAGCTCACCAGGGGAGCGGACCTACAATGAGCAGTTCTTC. This gives the protein CASSPGERTYNEQFF.

The chain uses TRBV7-2 and TRBJ1-5; tentative D call: TRBD1 (5 bases). The CDR3 runs 15 residues. V was shortened by 3 bases and J by 0 bases, with 9 bases between the two germline ends. Per germline, CDR1 SGHTA and CDR2 FQGNSA. The CDR3 sequence is CASSFAGYSNQPQHF. In DNA, the CDR3 is TGTGCCAGCAGCTTCGCAGGGTATAGCAATCAGCCCCAGCATTTT.

This sequence joins TRBV5-1 and TRBJ2-3, with 11 bases fitting TRBD1. Germline CDR1 is SGHRS and CDR2 is YFSETQ. V trimming: 4 bases; J trimming: 4 bases; junction bases outside the gene matches: 8. The length of the CDR3 is 16 residues. The chain's CDR3 is CASSRGQGATSDTQYF. CDR3 coding DNA: TGCGCCAGCAGCCGAGGACAGGGGGCGACTTCAGATACGCAGTATTTT.

The sample holds a few counts of this clone. The rearrangement uses TRBV18 and TRBJ2-5, with TRBD1 identical over 11 bases. The J call may be in error: the DNA end matches TRBJ2-7 better. The germline V gene encodes CDR1 KGHSH and CDR2 LQKENI. The CDR3 sequence is 14 residues long. In DNA form, the CDR3 reads TGTGCCAGCTCATCGGGGACAGGGGGCTACGAGCAGTACTTC. Translating gives CASSSGTGGYEQYF.

A note on this clone: The junction departs from the called germline gene at one end, perhaps through a read error. The chain has TRBV6-6 and TRBJ2-2; D is unresolved. Germline loops: CDR1 MNHNY, CDR2 SVGAGI (reference sequence). The CDR3 contains 13 residues. Here the CDR3 DNA reads TGTGTCAGCAGTACTACGAACACCGGGGAGCTGTTTTTT. Its protein product is CVSSTTNTGELFF.

This sequence joins TRBV30 and TRBJ2-7, with 7 bases matching TRBD1. J lost 6 bases, V lost 2 bases, and 13 bases had no gene match. The CDR3 loop spans 15 amino acids. Germline CDR1 is GTSNPN and CDR2 is SVGIG (reference sequence). The CDR3 DNA reads as TGTGCCTGGAGTAGAGCCGCCGACAGGGCGGCCGAGCAGTACTTC. It specifies CAWSRAADRAAEQYF.

CDR3 residues: CASSLEASGRSEQFF. CDR3 nucleotide sequence: TGTGCCAGCAGCTTAGAGGCTAGCGGGAGGAGTGAGCAGTTCTTC. The chain has TRBV13 and TRBJ2-1, with TRBD2 identical over 11 bases. The CDR3 length is 15 residues. J gave up 9 bases and V 1 base, and 5 bases lay outside the gene matches. CDR1 and CDR2 from the germline V gene are PRHDT and FYEKMQ (reference sequence). Full variable domain (missing parts from reference TRBV13 and TRBJ2-1): AAGVIQSPRHLIKEKRETATLKCYPIPRHDTVYWYQQGPGQDPQFLISFYEKMQSDKGSIPDRFSAQQFSDYHSELNMSSLELGDSALYFCASSLEASGRSEQFFGPGTRLTVL.